This entry lists 32 T cell receptor beta chains sequenced from one sample in a study of blood T cell repertoires in COVID-19. Profiled with immunoSEQ multiplex PCR; TCRdb holds only in-frame clones, not every one. The table has hundreds of thousands of clones, approximately 90% seen once. Sequencing was performed on PBMCs or T cells enriched from blood (not recorded which). All receptors derive from a woman in her late teens or twenties who had recovered from COVID-19.

V and J are TRBV19 and TRBJ2-1; 8 nucleotides agree with TRBD1. The V and J ends lost 0 bases and 4 bases, in that order; junction bases with no gene match: 8. From germline, CDR1 is LNHDA and CDR2 SQIVND (reference sequence). This CDR3 region has 17 residues. The CDR3, as DNA: TGTGCCAGTAGTATAGACTCCAGGGGACAGGCGTACAATGAGCAGTTCTTC. This sequence encodes CASSIDSRGQAYNEQFF.

This sequence joins TRBV9 and TRBJ1-1, with D unresolved. Trimming cost V 4 bases and J 4 bases, with 17 bases left between them. The CDR3 loop spans 15 amino acids. Germline CDR1 and CDR2: SGDLS and YYNGEE. The CDR3 DNA is TGTGCCAGCAGCCCCCGGGGAGGTTGGAGCACTGAAGCTTTCTTT. Translation gives CASSPRGGWSTEAFF.

The CDR3 coding sequence is TGCGCCAGCAGCTTAACAGGGAAGAACACTGAAGCTTTCTTT. Protein product: CASSLTGKNTEAFF. This sequence joins TRBV4-3 and TRBJ1-1; TRBD1 might be the D (6 bases). CDR3 length: 14 residues. Germline CDR1 is LGHNA and CDR2 is YSLEER. Trimming removed 5 bases at V and 1 base at J, with 11 bases between.

This clone appeared a single time. The genes are TRBV2 and TRBJ2-7; weak D call: TRBD1 (6 bases). The V end lost 10 bases, the J end lost 0 bases, and 13 bases lay between the germline ends. The germline gives CDR1 SNHLY, CDR2 FYNNEI. The CDR3 spans 13 residues. This CDR3 reads CATLRTVSYEQYF. In DNA, the CDR3 is TGTGCCACACTGAGGACAGTCTCCTACGAGCAGTACTTC.

The chain combines TRBV5-4 with TRBJ2-3; 10 bases align to TRBD2. Germline CDR1 SGHNT, CDR2 YYREEE (reference sequence). The V and J ends lost 4 bases and 1 base, in that order; junction bases with no gene match: 9. The CDR3 extends over 17 amino acids. The CDR3 spells CASSGRRGTSGTDTQYF. The CDR3, as DNA: TGTGCCAGCAGCGGGCGACGGGGGACTAGCGGCACAGATACGCAGTATTTT.

V and J are TRBV7-3 and TRBJ2-1; tentative D call: TRBD1 (7 bases). Per the germline V gene, CDR1 is SGHTA and CDR2 is FQGTGA. This CDR3 comprises 13 residues. The V and J ends lost 5 bases and 9 bases respectively, with 14 bases between them. The CDR3 spells CASSATGEAEQFF. For the CDR3, the DNA is TGTGCCAGCAGCGCTACAGGGGAGGCTGAGCAGTTCTTC.

This chain connects TRBV7-2 to TRBJ1-1; D is possibly TRBD1 (6 bases). The CDR3 contains 13 residues. Deletions cut 5 bases from V and 10 bases from J, with 17 bases between. CDR1 SGHTA and CDR2 FQGNSA come from the germline V gene. CDR3 amino acids: CASSPTGSRGAFF. CDR3 nucleotides: TGTGCCAGCAGCCCAACAGGGTCTCGGGGAGCTTTCTTT.

The chain combines TRBV28 with TRBJ1-5; no clear D gene. CDR1 and CDR2 (germline): MDHEN, SYDVKM. Trimming shortened V by 4 bases and J by 4 bases, and 11 bases separated the two germline ends. The CDR3 extends over 14 amino acids. The CDR3 nucleotides read TGTGCCAGCAGTTACCCCTCCAGGAATCAGCCCCAGCATTTT. As protein: CASSYPSRNQPQHF.

The chain is built from TRBV7-4 and TRBJ2-7, with 8 positions matching TRBD1. Trimming at V came to 5 bases and at J to 0 bases, leaving 6 bases not matched to a gene. Germline-derived CDR1 and CDR2 are SGHVT and SQSDAQ. The CDR3 extends over 15 amino acids. The chain's CDR3 is CASSGRTGRSYEQYF. DNA for the CDR3: TGTGCCAGCAGCGGACGGACAGGGCGCTCCTACGAGCAGTACTTC.

The chain is built from TRBV7-9 and TRBJ1-2, with a possible D match to TRBD1 (5 bases). The CDR3 length is 13 residues. With 2 bases removed from V and 8 bases from J, the gap between germline ends came to 12 bases. The germline V gene encodes CDR1 SEHNR and CDR2 FQNEAQ (reference sequence). CDR3 in amino acids: CASSLYTGHGYTF. The CDR3 bases are TGTGCCAGCAGCTTATACACAGGCCACGGCTACACCTTC. The full variable domain, with the rest looked up from reference TRBV7-9 and TRBJ1-2, is DTGVSQNPRHKITKRGQNVTFRCDPISEHNRLYWYRQTLGQGPEFLTYFQNEAQLEKSRLLSDRFSAERPKGSFSTLEIQRTEQGDSAMYLCASSLYTGHGYTFGSGTRLTVV.

This chain links TRBV2 with TRBJ1-3, with D unclear. The V and J ends lost 2 bases and 0 bases respectively, with 8 bases between them. This CDR3 spans 15 amino acids. Per germline, CDR1 SNHLY and CDR2 FYNNEI. The CDR3: CASSERSTSGNTIYF. The CDR3 nucleotides read TGTGCCAGCAGTGAACGGAGCACCTCTGGAAACACCATATATTTT.

The chain is built from TRBV18 and TRBJ2-2, with D maybe TRBD1 (5 bases). V was shortened by 5 bases and J by 5 bases, with 9 bases between the two germline ends. The CDR3 loop spans 13 amino acids. CDR1 KGHSH and CDR2 LQKENI come from the germline V gene. This chain's CDR3 is CASSEQETGELFF. The CDR3 DNA follows: TGTGCCAGCTCAGAACAGGAGACCGGGGAGCTGTTTTTT. Combining the CDR3 with reference TRBV18 and TRBJ2-2 gives the whole variable domain NAGVMQNPRHLVRRRGQEARLRCSPMKGHSHVYWYRQLPEEGLKFMVYLQKENIIDESGMPKERFSAEFPKEGPSILRIQQVVRGDSAAYFCASSEQETGELFFGEGSRLTVL.

V is TRBV6-5 and J is TRBJ1-1; D not certain. The germline CDR1 and CDR2 sequences are MNHEY and SVGAGI. This CDR3 spans 13 amino acids. V was clipped by 6 bases and J by 2 bases, with 10 bases between them. Written as DNA, the CDR3 is TGTGCCAGCAGCCAGACACCTAACACTGAAGCTTTCTTT. As protein: CASSQTPNTEAFF.

This CDR3 is CASSSGTYNEQFF. The CDR3 nucleotides read TGTGCCAGCTCTAGCGGGACATACAATGAGCAGTTCTTC. The chain combines TRBV6-4 with TRBJ2-1; 9 positions match TRBD2. CDR3 size: 13 residues. Per germline, CDR1 MRHNA and CDR2 SNTAGT. J lost 4 bases, V lost 8 bases, and 3 bases had no gene match.

V gene TRBV28 combines with J gene TRBJ2-3; possible D gene TRBD1, 6 bases. V was cut by 6 bases and J by 1 base, with 11 bases left in between. CDR3 size: 14 residues. Germline V gene data show CDR1 as MDHEN and CDR2 as SYDVKM. The CDR3 reads CASSRQDRTDTQYF. The CDR3 DNA follows: TGTGCCAGCAGCCGACAGGACCGCACAGATACGCAGTATTTT. Full variable domain (rest looked up from reference TRBV28 and TRBJ2-3): DVKVTQSSRYLVKRTGEKVFLECVQDMDHENMFWYRQDPGLGLRLIYFSYDVKMKEKGDIPEGYSVSREKKERFSLILESASTNQTSMYLCASSRQDRTDTQYFGPGTRLTVL.

This chain joins TRBV3-1 (or the pseudogene TRBV3-2) and TRBJ1-3; D is ambiguous. This CDR3 spans 16 amino acids. Trimming removed 4 bases at V and 0 bases at J, with 13 bases between. From germline, CDR1 is LGHDT and CDR2 YNNKEL (reference sequence). The DNA for the CDR3 is TGTGCCAGCAGCCCCCACCGTAGAAGCTCTGGAAACACCATATATTTT. Its protein product is CASSPHRRSSGNTIYF.

The chain couples TRBV19 to TRBJ1-6; no definite D call. This CDR3 spans 16 amino acids. Per germline, CDR1 LNHDA and CDR2 SQIVND (reference sequence). V was clipped by 1 base and J by 7 bases, with 14 bases between them. Here the CDR3 DNA reads TGTGCCAGTAGTATAGTCGACGGGAGCCGGAATTCACCCCTCCACTTT. Its protein is CASSIVDGSRNSPLHF.

The chain is built from TRBV29-1 and TRBJ1-2, with D unresolved. Looked up from germline, CDR1 is SQVTM and CDR2 is ANQGSEA. V lost 2 bases, J lost 7 bases, and 20 bases lay in between. The CDR3 contains 15 residues. CDR3 protein: CSVERFANENAGYTF. DNA for the CDR3: TGCAGCGTTGAACGGTTCGCCAACGAGAATGCTGGCTACACCTTC.

This clone came up a few times. V gene TRBV15 combines with J gene TRBJ1-5; D not certain. Germline CDR1 and CDR2: LNHNV and YYDKDF (reference sequence). This CDR3 comprises 12 residues. Trimming shortened V by 3 bases and J by 7 bases, and 7 bases separated the two germline ends. CDR3 residues: CATSSYWQPQHF. In DNA, the CDR3 is TGTGCCACCAGCAGCTACTGGCAGCCCCAGCATTTT.

The chain links TRBV11-1 to TRBJ2-2; 7 bases fit TRBD2. The CDR3 is 16 residues long. Trimming took 8 bases from V and 0 from J; bases not matched to a gene: 9. CDR1 is SGHAT, CDR2 FQDESV, per germline (reference sequence). The CDR3 spells CASGKSLAPNTGELFF. The CDR3 nucleotides are TGTGCCAGCGGCAAATCACTAGCGCCGAACACCGGGGAGCTGTTTTTT. Combining the CDR3 with reference TRBV11-1 and TRBJ2-2 gives the whole variable domain EAEVAQSPRYKITEKSQAVAFWCDPISGHATLYWYRQILGQGPELLVQFQDESVVDDSQLPKDRFSAERLKGVDSTLKIQPAELGDSAMYLCASGKSLAPNTGELFFGEGSRLTVL.

V and J are TRBV10-3 and TRBJ1-1; D not resolved. The V and J ends lost 3 bases and 0 bases respectively, with 17 bases between them. Germline CDR1 and CDR2: ENHRY and SYGVKD. This CDR3 has 17 residues. This CDR3 reads CAISEPSVELLNTEAFF. CDR3 sequence (DNA): TGTGCCATCAGTGAACCTTCTGTAGAACTTCTGAACACTGAAGCTTTCTTT.

The chain uses TRBV7-9 and TRBJ1-2; 8 nucleotides agree with TRBD1. The CDR3 is 14 residues long. Germline assignment: CDR1 SEHNR and CDR2 FQNEAQ (reference sequence). The V segment lost 4 bases and the J segment 5 bases; nucleotides outside the gene matches: 6. CDR3 protein: CASSWVQGGYGYTF. DNA for the CDR3: TGTGCCAGCAGCTGGGTACAGGGGGGGTATGGCTACACCTTC.

This chain joins TRBV7-8 and TRBJ2-3, with a tentative D call TRBD2 (5 bases). The CDR3 runs to 18 residues. The germline V gene has CDR1 SGHVS and CDR2 FQNEAQ. V was trimmed by 3 bases and J by 5 bases, leaving 24 bases between them. The CDR3 is CASSFHYPRGVVEDTQYF. The DNA for the CDR3 is TGTGCCAGCAGCTTCCACTACCCCCGGGGTGTAGTTGAAGATACGCAGTATTTT. The variable domain in full, with the rest retrieved from reference TRBV7-8 and TRBJ2-3, is GAGVSQSPRYKVAKRGQDVALRCDPISGHVSLFWYQQALGQGPEFLTYFQNEAQLDKSGLPSDRFFAERPEGSVSTLKIQRTQQEDSAVYLCASSFHYPRGVVEDTQYFGPGTRLTVL.

Details on this clone: This sample also contains other DNA sequences that code for the same CDR3. The chain uses TRBV2 and TRBJ2-1; D is undetermined. Germline loops: CDR1 SNHLY, CDR2 FYNNEI. Trimming shortened V by 6 bases and J by 0 bases, and 6 bases separated the two germline ends. The CDR3 is made up of 13 amino acids. The chain's CDR3 is CASSGDSYNEQFF. The CDR3 nucleotides read TGTGCCAGCAGCGGAGACTCCTACAATGAGCAGTTCTTC.

CDR3 protein: CASSLNAGYPNSPLHF. DNA of the CDR3: TGTGCCAGCAGTTTAAACGCAGGCTACCCCAATTCACCCCTCCACTTT. The rearrangement links TRBV27 to TRBJ1-6; D not resolved. V lost 2 bases and J 7 bases, leaving 15 bases between the germline ends. Germline V lookup: CDR1 MNHEY, CDR2 SMNVEV (reference sequence). The CDR3 is 16 residues long.

This chain joins TRBV24-1 and TRBJ2-7; 7 nucleotides align to TRBD1. The germline CDR1 and CDR2 sequences are KGHDR and SFDVKD. CDR3 length equals 16 residues. V dropped 4 bases and J dropped 2; count of bases not matched to a gene: 10. This CDR3 reads CATSDPGTEAAYEQYF. Written as DNA, the CDR3 is TGTGCCACCAGTGACCCCGGGACAGAGGCAGCCTACGAGCAGTACTTC.

CDR3 residues: CASSLRRVRGDQVTQYF. In DNA, the CDR3 is TGTGCCAGCAGCTTACGTCGGGTCAGGGGGGACCAAGTAACCCAGTACTTC. The rearrangement joins TRBV7-2 to TRBJ2-5; maybe TRBD1 (7 bases). Trimming took off 2 bases at V and 8 bases at J, with 24 bases between the two ends. Germline loops: CDR1 SGHTA, CDR2 FQGNSA. The CDR3 has 17 residues.

CDR3 in amino acids: CAIRSGQGLSSNYGYTF. Here the CDR3 DNA reads TGTGCCATCAGAAGTGGACAGGGGTTGTCGAGTAACTATGGCTACACCTTC. This chain joins TRBV10-3 and TRBJ1-2, with 9 positions matching TRBD1. Per the germline V gene, CDR1 is ENHRY and CDR2 is SYGVKD. The V gene end was trimmed by 6 bases and the J gene end by 1 base; junction bases not matched to a gene: 12. The length of the CDR3 is 17 residues.

The sample holds a few counts of this clone. The CDR3 coding sequence is TGTGCCAGCAGCTCTGAGACAGGGAGAAACAATTCACCCCTCCACTTT. Its protein is CASSSETGRNNSPLHF. V gene TRBV11-3 combines with J gene TRBJ1-6, with 7 bases matching TRBD1. CDR1 SGHNT and CDR2 YENEEA come from the germline V gene. Germline trimming cut 4 bases from V and 7 bases from J; bases unmatched to any gene: 10. The CDR3 sequence is 16 residues long. Supplemented by reference TRBV11-3 and TRBJ1-6, the full variable domain reads EAGVVQSPRYKIIEKKQPVAFWCNPISGHNTLYWYLQNLGQGPELLIRYENEEAVDDSQLPKDRFSAERLKGVDSTLKIQPAELGDSAVYLCASSSETGRNNSPLHFGNGTRLTVT.

This chain links TRBV4-2 with TRBJ2-3; 10 positions match TRBD2. The CDR3 extends over 16 amino acids. Germline V CDR1 and CDR2: LGHNA, YNFKEQ. The J segment lost 2 bases and the V segment lost 1 base, leaving 3 bases of the junction unmatched. The CDR3: CASSQVSGGNTDTQYF. Written as DNA, the CDR3 is TGTGCCAGCAGCCAAGTTAGCGGGGGGAACACAGATACGCAGTATTTT.

The gene calls are TRBV28 and TRBJ2-7; 7 bases line up with TRBD1. Trimming at V came to 3 bases and at J to 2 bases, leaving 10 bases not matched to a gene. Germline CDR1 MDHEN, CDR2 SYDVKM. CDR3 size: 16 residues. This CDR3 is CASSFNYGQATYEQYF. The CDR3 region has the DNA TGTGCCAGCAGTTTCAATTACGGACAGGCTACCTACGAGCAGTACTTC. Based on the CDR3 plus reference TRBV28 and TRBJ2-7, the full variable domain is DVKVTQSSRYLVKRTGEKVFLECVQDMDHENMFWYRQDPGLGLRLIYFSYDVKMKEKGDIPEGYSVSREKKERFSLILESASTNQTSMYLCASSFNYGQATYEQYFGPGTRLTVT.

This chain links TRBV3-1 (or the pseudogene TRBV3-2) with TRBJ1-3; D is ambiguous. Between the trimmed V and J ends, which lost 1 base and 7 bases, there was a span of 14 bases. Germline CDR1 is LGHDT and CDR2 is YNNKEL (reference sequence). CDR3 size: 15 residues. The CDR3 DNA follows: TGTGCCAGCAGCCAAGGTCGACGAGGAGGGAACACCATATATTTT. It specifies CASSQGRRGGNTIYF.